This TCR beta chain was profiled in a study of blood T cell repertoires in COVID-19. About the study: Samples of COVID-19 (acute and convalescent) were obtained from the United States, Italy and Spain. T cells, B-cell-depleted T cells, or PBMCs provided the cDNA or gDNA that served as material.

Germline CDR1 SGHTA, CDR2 FQGTGA. Trimming removed 5 bases at V and 5 bases at J, with 9 bases between. The CDR3 runs to 13 residues. In the original analysis: Reference gene primer amplification yielded estimated nucleated cell counts. TCRdb's copy holds only in-frame clones and misses some; the assay was immunoSEQ multiplex PCR. The DNA was the basis for D and trimming; V, J and clone size are from that table. The sample comprises hundreds of thousands of clones, 80% to 90% of which are singletons, and roughly 2% rests with the top ten. The TCR comes from a woman aged 45-59 years with acute or convalescent COVID-19. The sequencing sample was made of peripheral blood. The chain has TRBV7-3 and TRBJ2-2; D remains ambiguous. The CDR3 DNA follows: TGTGCCAGCAGCCCCTCAGTAACCGGGGAGCTGTTTTTT. This encodes CASSPSVTGELFF.